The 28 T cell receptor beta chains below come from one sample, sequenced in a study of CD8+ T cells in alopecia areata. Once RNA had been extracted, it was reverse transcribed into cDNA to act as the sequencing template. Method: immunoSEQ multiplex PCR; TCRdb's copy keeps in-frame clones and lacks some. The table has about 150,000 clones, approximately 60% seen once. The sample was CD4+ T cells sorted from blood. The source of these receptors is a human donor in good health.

The CDR3 reads CASSVVEGSEQYF. In nucleotides, the CDR3 is TGTGCCAGCAGCGTAGTGGAAGGGAGCGAGCAGTACTTC. This chain links TRBV9 with TRBJ2-7; perhaps TRBD2 as D (5 bases). CDR1 and CDR2 from the germline V gene are SGDLS and YYNGEE. The CDR3 covers 13 residues. V was clipped by 0 bases and J by 6 bases, with 10 bases between them.

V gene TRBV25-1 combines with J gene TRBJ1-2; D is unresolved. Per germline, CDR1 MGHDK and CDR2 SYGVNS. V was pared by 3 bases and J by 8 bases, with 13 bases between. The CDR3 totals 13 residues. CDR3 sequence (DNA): TGTGCCAGCAGTGATGCAGAACTTGGGGGCTACACCTTC. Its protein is CASSDAELGGYTF.

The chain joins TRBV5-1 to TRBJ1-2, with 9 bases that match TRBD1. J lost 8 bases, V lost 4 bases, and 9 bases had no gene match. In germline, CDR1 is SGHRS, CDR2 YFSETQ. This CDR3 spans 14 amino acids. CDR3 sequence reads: CASSEETGGIGYTF. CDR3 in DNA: TGCGCCAGCAGCGAGGAGACAGGGGGTATCGGCTACACCTTC.

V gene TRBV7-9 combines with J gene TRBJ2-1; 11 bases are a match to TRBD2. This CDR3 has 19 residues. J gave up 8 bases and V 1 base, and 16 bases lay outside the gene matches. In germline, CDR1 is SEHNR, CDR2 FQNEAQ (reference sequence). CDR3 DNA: TGTGCCAGCAGCTTAGTTTCCCGAGGGTTTCTAGCGGGAGGCGATGAGCAGTTCTTC. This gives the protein CASSLVSRGFLAGGDEQFF.

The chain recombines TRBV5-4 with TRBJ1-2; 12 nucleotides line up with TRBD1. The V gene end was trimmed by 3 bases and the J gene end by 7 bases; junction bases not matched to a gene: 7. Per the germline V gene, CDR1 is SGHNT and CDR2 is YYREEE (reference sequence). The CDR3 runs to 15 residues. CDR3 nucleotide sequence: TGTGCCAGCAGCTCCCGGGACAGGGGGCTCCGTGGCTACACCTTC. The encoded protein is CASSSRDRGLRGYTF.

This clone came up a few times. Here the CDR3 DNA reads TGTGCCAGCAGTTTCCGGACCGCCGATGAGCAGTTCTTC. It translates to CASSFRTADEQFF. The chain couples TRBV6-6 to TRBJ2-1, with D unresolved. This CDR3 region has 13 residues. Trimming pared 4 bases from V and 8 bases from J, leaving 12 bases between. The germline V gene has CDR1 MNHNY and CDR2 SVGAGI (reference sequence).

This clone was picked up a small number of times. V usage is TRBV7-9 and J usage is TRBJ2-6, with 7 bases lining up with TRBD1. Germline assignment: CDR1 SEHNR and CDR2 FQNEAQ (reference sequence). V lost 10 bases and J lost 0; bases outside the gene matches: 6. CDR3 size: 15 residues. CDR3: CAIDRAFSGANVLTF. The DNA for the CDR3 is TGTGCCATCGACAGGGCCTTCTCTGGGGCCAACGTCCTGACTTTC. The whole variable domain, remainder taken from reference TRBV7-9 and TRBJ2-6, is DTGVSQNPRHKITKRGQNVTFRCDPISEHNRLYWYRQTLGQGPEFLTYFQNEAQLEKSRLLSDRFSAERPKGSFSTLEIQRTEQGDSAMYLCAIDRAFSGANVLTFGAGSRLTVL.

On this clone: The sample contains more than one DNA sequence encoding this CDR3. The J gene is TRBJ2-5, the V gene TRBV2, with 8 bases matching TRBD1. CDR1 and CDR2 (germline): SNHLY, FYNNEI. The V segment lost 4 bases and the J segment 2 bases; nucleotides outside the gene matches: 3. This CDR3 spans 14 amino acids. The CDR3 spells CASSGDRGQETQYF. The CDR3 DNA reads TGTGCCAGCAGTGGTGACAGGGGACAAGAGACCCAGTACTTC.

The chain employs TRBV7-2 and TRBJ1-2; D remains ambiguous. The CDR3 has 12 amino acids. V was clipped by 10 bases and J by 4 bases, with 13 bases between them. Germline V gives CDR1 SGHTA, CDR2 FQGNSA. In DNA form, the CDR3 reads TGTGCCACGGCCAGAGAATTCTATGGCTACACCTTC. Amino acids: CATAREFYGYTF.

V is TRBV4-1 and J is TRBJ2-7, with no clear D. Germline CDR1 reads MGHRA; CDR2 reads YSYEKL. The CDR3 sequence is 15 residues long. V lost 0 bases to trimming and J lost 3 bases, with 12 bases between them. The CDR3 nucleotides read TGCGCCAGCAGCCAAGATGCCAGGCATCTCTACGAGCAGTACTTC. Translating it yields CASSQDARHLYEQYF.

CDR3 amino acids: CATSRDLPSGGYTF. DNA for the CDR3: TGTGCCACCAGCAGAGATCTCCCCAGTGGTGGCTACACCTTC. The chain links TRBV15 to TRBJ1-2, with D uncertain. Looked up from germline, CDR1 is LNHNV and CDR2 is YYDKDF (reference sequence). V lost 0 bases to trimming and J lost 7 bases, with 12 bases between them. CDR3 length: 14 amino acids.

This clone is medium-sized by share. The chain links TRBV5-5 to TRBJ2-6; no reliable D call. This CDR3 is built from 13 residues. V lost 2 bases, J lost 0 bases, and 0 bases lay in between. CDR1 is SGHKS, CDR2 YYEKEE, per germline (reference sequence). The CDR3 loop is CASSFSGANVLTF. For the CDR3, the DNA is TGTGCCAGCAGCTTCTCTGGGGCCAACGTCCTGACTTTC.

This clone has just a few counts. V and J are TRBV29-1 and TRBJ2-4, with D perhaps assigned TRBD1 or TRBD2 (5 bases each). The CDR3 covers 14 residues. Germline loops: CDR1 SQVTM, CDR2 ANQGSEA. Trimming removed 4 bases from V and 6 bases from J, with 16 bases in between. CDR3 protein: CSVVGAKQANIQYF. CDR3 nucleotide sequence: TGCAGCGTTGTCGGGGCAAAGCAAGCAAACATTCAGTACTTC.

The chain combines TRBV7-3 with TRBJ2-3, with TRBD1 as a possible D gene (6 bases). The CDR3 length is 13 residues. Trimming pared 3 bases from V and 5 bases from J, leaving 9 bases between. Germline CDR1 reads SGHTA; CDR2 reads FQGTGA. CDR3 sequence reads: CASSFTGIDTQYF. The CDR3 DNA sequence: TGTGCCAGCAGCTTCACAGGGATAGATACGCAGTATTTT.

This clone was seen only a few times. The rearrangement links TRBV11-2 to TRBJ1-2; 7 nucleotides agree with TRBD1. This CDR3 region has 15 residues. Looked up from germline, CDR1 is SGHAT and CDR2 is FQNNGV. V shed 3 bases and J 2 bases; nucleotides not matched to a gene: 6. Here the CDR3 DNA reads TGTGCCAGCAGCTTCCCGGGACAGAAGAACTATGGCTACACCTTC. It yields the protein CASSFPGQKNYGYTF.

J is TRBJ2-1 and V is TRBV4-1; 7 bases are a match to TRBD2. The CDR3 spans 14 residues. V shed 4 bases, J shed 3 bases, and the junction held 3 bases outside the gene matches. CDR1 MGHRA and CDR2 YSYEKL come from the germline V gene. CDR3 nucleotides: TGCGCCAGCAGCCCCGGACTAGTCTACAATGAGCAGTTCTTC. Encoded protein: CASSPGLVYNEQFF.

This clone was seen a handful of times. CDR3: CAGTDHFGGYTF. CDR3 sequence (DNA): TGTGCGGGCACTGACCACTTTGGGGGCTACACCTTC. The genes are TRBV7-2 and TRBJ1-2; unclear D gene. The CDR3 is 12 residues long. The germline gives CDR1 SGHTA, CDR2 FQGNSA.

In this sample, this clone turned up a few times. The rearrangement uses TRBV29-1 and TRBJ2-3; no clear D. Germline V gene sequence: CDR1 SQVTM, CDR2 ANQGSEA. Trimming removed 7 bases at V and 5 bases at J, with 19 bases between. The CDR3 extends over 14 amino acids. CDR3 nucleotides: TGCAGCGCTCTGATTGGCACACCTCGAGATACGCAGTATTTT. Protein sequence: CSALIGTPRDTQYF.

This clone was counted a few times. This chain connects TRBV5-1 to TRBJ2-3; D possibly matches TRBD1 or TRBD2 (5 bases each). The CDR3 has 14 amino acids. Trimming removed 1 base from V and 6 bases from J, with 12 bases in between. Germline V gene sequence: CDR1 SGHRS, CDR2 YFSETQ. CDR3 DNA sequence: TGCGCCAGCAGCTTGCGAGGGGCAGGCGATACGCAGTATTTT. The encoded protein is CASSLRGAGDTQYF.

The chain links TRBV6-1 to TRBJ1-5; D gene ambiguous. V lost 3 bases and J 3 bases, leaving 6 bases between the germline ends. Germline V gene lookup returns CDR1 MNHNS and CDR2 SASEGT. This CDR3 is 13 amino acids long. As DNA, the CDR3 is TGTGCCAGCAGTGACAGGTTCAATCAGCCCCAGCATTTT. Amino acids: CASSDRFNQPQHF.

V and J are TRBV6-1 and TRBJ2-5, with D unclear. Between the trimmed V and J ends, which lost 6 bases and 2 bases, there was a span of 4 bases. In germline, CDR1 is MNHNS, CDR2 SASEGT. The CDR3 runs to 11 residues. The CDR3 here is CASRTQETQYF. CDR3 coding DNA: TGTGCCAGCAGGACTCAAGAGACCCAGTACTTC.

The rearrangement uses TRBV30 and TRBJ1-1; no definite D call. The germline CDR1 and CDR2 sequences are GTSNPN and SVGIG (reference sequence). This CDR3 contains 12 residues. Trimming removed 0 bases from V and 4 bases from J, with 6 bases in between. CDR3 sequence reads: CAWSVGPTEAFF. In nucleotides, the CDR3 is TGTGCCTGGAGTGTGGGTCCCACTGAAGCTTTCTTT.

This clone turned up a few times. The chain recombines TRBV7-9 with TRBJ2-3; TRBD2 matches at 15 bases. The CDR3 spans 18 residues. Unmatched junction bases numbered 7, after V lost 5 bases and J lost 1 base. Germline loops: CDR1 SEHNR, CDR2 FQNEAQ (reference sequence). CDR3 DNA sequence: TGTGCCAGCAGCCCCGGACTAGCGGGAGGGGGTCGCACAGATACGCAGTATTTT. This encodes CASSPGLAGGGRTDTQYF. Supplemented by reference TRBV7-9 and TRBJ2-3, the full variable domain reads DTGVSQNPRHKITKRGQNVTFRCDPISEHNRLYWYRQTLGQGPEFLTYFQNEAQLEKSRLLSDRFSAERPKGSFSTLEIQRTEQGDSAMYLCASSPGLAGGGRTDTQYFGPGTRLTVL.

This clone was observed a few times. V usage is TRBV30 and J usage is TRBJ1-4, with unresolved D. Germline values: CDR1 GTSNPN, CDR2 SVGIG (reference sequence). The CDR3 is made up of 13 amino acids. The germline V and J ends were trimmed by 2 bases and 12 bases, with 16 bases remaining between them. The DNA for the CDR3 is TGTGCCTGGAGTACCGGGGTAGGCGTAGAACTGTTTTTT. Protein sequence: CAWSTGVGVELFF.

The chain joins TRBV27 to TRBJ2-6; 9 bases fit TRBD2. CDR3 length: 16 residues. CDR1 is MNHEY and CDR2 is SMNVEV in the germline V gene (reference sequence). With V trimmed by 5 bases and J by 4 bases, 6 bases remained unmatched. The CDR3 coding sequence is TGTGCCAGCAGTCCGCGACTAGCGGCCGGGGCCAACGTCCTGACTTTC. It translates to CASSPRLAAGANVLTF.

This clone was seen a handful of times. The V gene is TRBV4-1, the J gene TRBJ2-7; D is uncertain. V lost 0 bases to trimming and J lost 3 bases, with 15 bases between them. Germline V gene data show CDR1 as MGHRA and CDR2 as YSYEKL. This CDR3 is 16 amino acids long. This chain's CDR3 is CASSQDPTGPNYEQYF. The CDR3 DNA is TGCGCCAGCAGCCAAGATCCCACTGGGCCAAACTACGAGCAGTACTTC.

This CDR3 reads CASSLPGRHTEAFF. The CDR3 DNA follows: TGTGCCAGCAGCTTACCTGGACGTCATACTGAAGCTTTCTTT. V gene TRBV7-9 combines with J gene TRBJ1-1; D is unclear. CDR3 length equals 14 residues. V dropped 2 bases and J dropped 5 bases, with 12 bases sitting between them. The V gene's germline CDR1 is SEHNR and CDR2 FQNEAQ (reference sequence).

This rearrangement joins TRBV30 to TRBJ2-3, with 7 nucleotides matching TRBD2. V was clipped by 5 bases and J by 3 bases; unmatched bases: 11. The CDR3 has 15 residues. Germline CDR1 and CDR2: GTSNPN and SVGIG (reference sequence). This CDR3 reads CAWSSGGTWTDTQYF. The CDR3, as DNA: TGTGCCTGGTCCTCGGGAGGAACTTGGACAGATACGCAGTATTTT. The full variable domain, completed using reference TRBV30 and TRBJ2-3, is SQTIHQWPATLVQPVGSPLSLECTVEGTSNPNLYWYRQAAGRGLQLLFYSVGIGQISSEVPQNLSASRPQDRQFILSSKKLLLSDSGFYLCAWSSGGTWTDTQYFGPGTRLTVL.